Below, 3 T cell receptor beta chains from the same sample are listed, as sequenced in a study of regulatory T cells in long-lasting Graves disease. According to the study, TCR beta libraries were built with iRepertoire HTBI primers and CDR3-region Arm-PCR. MiXCR, run by TCRdb on the multiplex PCR reads, gives a single entry per CDR3 protein. The sample has 500,000 to 700,000 distinct CDR3 sequences; around 30% are singletons. Time point here: persistent/refractory GD, antithyroid drugs over 5 years with positive TRAb. The TCR library was made from RNA extracted from PBMCs. The source material was peripheral blood mononuclear cells (PBMCs), sampled when the disease was refractory, from a patient treated with antithyroid drugs. The receptors come from a female donor with Graves disease.

This clonotype has ten or more counts. The rearrangement links TRBV2 to TRBJ1-4, with D maybe TRBD1 (5 bases). The CDR3 has 16 amino acids. Germline V CDR1 and CDR2: SNHLY, FYNNEI. V lost 7 bases and J lost 8, with 23 bases in between. CDR3 in amino acids: CASIPPPGKDMEKLFF. The CDR3 nucleotides are TGTGCCAGCATACCCCCCCCGGGGAAGGACATGGAAAAACTGTTTTTT.

This clonotype has just a few counts. The chain has TRBV6-1 and TRBJ1-1; no firm D call. Trimming removed 5 bases at V and 0 bases at J, with 13 bases between. The CDR3 has 15 residues. CDR1 MNHNS and CDR2 SASEGT come from the germline V gene. The CDR3 reads CASSPHKRMNTEAFF. The CDR3 nucleotides read TGTGCCAGCAGTCCGCACAAACGGATGAACACTGAAGCTTTCTTT.

This clonotype was counted many times. J is TRBJ2-5 and V is TRBV2, with 12 bases matching TRBD2. There are 17 residues in the CDR3. V lost 6 bases and J lost 3; bases outside the gene matches: 11. Germline-derived CDR1 and CDR2 are SNHLY and FYNNEI. The DNA for the CDR3 is TGTGCCAGCAGGCCTAGCGGGAGGGCCCTCGAGGAAGAGACCCAGTACTTC. Amino acids: CASRPSGRALEEETQYF.